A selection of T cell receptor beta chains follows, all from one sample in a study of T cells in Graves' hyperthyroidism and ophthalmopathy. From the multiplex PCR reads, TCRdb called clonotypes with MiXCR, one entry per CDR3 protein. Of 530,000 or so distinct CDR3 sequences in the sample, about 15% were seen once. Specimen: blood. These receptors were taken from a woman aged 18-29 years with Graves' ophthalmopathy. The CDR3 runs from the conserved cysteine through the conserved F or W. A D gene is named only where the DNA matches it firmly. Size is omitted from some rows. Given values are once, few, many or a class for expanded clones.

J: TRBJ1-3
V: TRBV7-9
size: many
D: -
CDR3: CASSPSGQISGNTIYF
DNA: TGTGCCAGCAGTCCATCAGGACAGATCTCTGGAAACACCATATATTTT

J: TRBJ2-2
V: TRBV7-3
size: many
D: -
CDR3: CASSSQVQGELFF
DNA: TGTGCCAGCAGCTCACAGGTGCAAGGGGAGCTGTTTTTT

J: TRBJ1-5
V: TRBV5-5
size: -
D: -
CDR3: CASSSDNPSPQHF
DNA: TGTGCCAGCAGTAGTGACAACCCCAGCCCCCAGCATTTT

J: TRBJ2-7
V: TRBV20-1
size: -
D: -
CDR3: CSASSPGGSSYEQYF
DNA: TGCAGTGCTAGTTCCCCGGGTGGGAGCTCCTACGAGCAGTACTTC

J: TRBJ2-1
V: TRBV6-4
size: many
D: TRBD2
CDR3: CASSDSFGLAGRNEQFF
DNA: TGTGCCAGCAGTGACTCTTTCGGACTAGCGGGGAGGAATGAGCAGTTCTTC

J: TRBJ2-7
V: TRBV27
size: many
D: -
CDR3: CASRAGENYEQYF
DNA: TGTGCCAGCAGGGCCGGGGAGAACTACGAGCAGTACTTC

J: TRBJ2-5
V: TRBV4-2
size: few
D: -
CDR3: CASSHGQSQETQYF
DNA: TGTGCCAGCAGCCACGGACAGAGCCAGGAGACCCAGTACTTC

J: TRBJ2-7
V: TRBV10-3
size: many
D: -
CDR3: CAISGTNGGEQYF
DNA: TGTGCCATCAGTGGGACAAATGGAGGCGAGCAGTACTTC

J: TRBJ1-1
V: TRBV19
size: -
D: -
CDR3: CASSIVTGTEAFF
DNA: TGTGCCAGTAGTATAGTGACGGGCACTGAAGCTTTCTTT

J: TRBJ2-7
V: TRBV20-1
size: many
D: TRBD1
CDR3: CSAPGTGDYEQYF
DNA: TGCAGTGCACCCGGGACAGGGGATTACGAGCAGTACTTC

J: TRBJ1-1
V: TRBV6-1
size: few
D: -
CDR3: CASSEVVRAEAFF
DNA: TGTGCCAGCAGTGAAGTGGTCCGCGCTGAAGCTTTCTTT

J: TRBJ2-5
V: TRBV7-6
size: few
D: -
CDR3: CASSPTGLGQETQYF
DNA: TGTGCCAGCAGCCCTACAGGTTTGGGGCAAGAGACCCAGTACTTC

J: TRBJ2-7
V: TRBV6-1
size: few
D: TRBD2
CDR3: CASSSTSVYEQYF
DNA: TGTGCCAGCAGTTCAACTAGCGTCTACGAGCAGTACTTC

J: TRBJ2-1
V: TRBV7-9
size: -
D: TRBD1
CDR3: CASEPGTGFLEQFF
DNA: TGTGCCAGCGAGCCCGGGACAGGGTTCCTTGAGCAGTTCTTC

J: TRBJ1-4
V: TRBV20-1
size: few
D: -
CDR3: CSAREYFAANNEKLFF
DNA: TGCAGTGCTAGAGAATACTTTGCGGCGAATAATGAAAAACTGTTTTTT

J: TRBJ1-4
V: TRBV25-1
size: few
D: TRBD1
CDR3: CASSAPGQVNEKLFF
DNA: TGTGCCAGCAGTGCCCCGGGACAGGTCAATGAAAAACTGTTTTTT

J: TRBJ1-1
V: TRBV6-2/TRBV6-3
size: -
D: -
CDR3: CASISQGPRSGSPNLNTEAFF
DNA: TGTGCCAGCATTTCGCAGGGGCCCCGTTCGGGATCCCCAAACCTGAACACTGAAGCTTTCTTT

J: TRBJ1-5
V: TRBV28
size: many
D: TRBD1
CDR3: CASSLPPDRGQGDQPQHF
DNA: TGTGCCAGCAGTTTACCTCCTGACCGGGGACAGGGGGATCAGCCCCAGCATTTT

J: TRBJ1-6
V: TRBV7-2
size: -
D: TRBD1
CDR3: CASGLGQGAPLGAPLHF
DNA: TGTGCCAGCGGCTTGGGACAGGGGGCTCCATTGGGGGCACCCCTCCACTTT

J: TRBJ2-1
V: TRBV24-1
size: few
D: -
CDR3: CATSAYGTSSYNEQFF
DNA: TGTGCCACCAGCGCATATGGAACCAGCTCCTACAATGAGCAGTTCTTC

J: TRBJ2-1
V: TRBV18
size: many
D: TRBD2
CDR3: CASSPPGLAGGHEQFF
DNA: TGTGCCAGCTCACCACCAGGACTAGCGGGGGGGCATGAGCAGTTCTTC

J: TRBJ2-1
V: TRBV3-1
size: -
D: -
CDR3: CASSQDSRLKTGQFF
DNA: TGTGCCAGCAGCCAAGATTCCCGTCTGAAAACAGGGCAGTTCTTC

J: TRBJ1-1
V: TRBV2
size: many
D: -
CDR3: CASSSVPGENTEAFF
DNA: TGTGCCAGCAGTTCCGTCCCTGGGGAGAACACTGAAGCTTTCTTT

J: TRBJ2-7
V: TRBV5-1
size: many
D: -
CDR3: CASSTGPGFSYEQYF
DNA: TGCGCCAGCAGCACGGGACCAGGGTTTTCCTACGAGCAGTACTTC

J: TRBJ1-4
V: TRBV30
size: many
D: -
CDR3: CAWSVQGRMDEKLFF
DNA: TGTGCCTGGAGTGTACAAGGACGGATGGATGAAAAACTGTTTTTT

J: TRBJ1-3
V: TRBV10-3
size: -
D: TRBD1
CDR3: CAISESGTAVSGNTIYF
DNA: TGTGCCATCAGTGAGTCCGGGACAGCTGTCTCTGGAAACACCATATATTTT

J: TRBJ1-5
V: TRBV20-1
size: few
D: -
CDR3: CSANPWGQPQHF
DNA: TGCAGTGCTAACCCCTGGGGTCAGCCCCAGCATTTT

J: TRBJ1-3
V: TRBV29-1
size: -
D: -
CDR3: CSVEDFEGGIGNTIYF
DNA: TGCAGCGTTGAAGATTTCGAAGGGGGGATTGGAAACACCATATATTTT

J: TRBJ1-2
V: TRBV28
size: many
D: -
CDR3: CASRKQAYYGYTF
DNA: TGTGCCAGCAGGAAACAGGCATACTATGGCTACACCTTC

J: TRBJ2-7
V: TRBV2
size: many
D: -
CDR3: CASSPVNEQYF
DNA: TGTGCCAGCAGTCCAGTTAACGAGCAGTACTTC

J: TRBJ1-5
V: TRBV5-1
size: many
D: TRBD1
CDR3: CASSLEGGGQPQHF
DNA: TGTGCCAGCAGTTTAGAAGGGGGCGGGCAGCCCCAGCATTTT

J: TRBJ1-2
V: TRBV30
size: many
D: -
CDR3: CASSGGVDGYTF
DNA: TGTGCCTCGTCGGGAGGGGTAGATGGCTACACCTTC

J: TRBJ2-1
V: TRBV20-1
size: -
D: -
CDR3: CSASPGDREQFF
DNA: TGCAGTGCTTCCCCGGGAGATCGTGAGCAGTTCTTC

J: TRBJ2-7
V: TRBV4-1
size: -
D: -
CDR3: CASSQDQLAIYGQYF
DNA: TGCGCCAGCAGCCAAGACCAATTAGCCATTTACGGGCAGTACTTC

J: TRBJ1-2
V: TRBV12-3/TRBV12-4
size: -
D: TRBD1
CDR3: CASSSQQGDYGYTF
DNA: TGTGCCAGCAGTTCCCAACAGGGGGATTATGGCTACACCTTC

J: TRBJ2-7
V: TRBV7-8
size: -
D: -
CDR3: CASRNKLRGGPNEQYF
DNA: TGTGCCAGCAGAAATAAACTTCGGGGCGGCCCCAACGAGCAGTACTTC

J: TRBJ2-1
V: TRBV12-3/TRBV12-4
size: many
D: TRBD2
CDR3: CASSLEVAGPNEQFF
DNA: TGTGCCAGCAGCCTCGAGGTAGCGGGACCCAATGAGCAGTTCTTC

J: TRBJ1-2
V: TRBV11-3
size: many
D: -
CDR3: CASSSSLFRQLGPNYGYTF
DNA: TGTGCCAGCAGCTCCTCACTCTTCAGACAGCTCGGACCTAACTATGGCTACACCTTC

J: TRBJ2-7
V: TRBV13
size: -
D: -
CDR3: CASSASQGYEQYF
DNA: TGTGCCAGCAGCGCCTCACAGGGATACGAGCAGTACTTC

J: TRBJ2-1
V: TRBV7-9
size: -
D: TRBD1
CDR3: CASSSKQGADEQFF
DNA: TGTGCCAGCAGCTCTAAACAGGGGGCGGATGAGCAGTTCTTC

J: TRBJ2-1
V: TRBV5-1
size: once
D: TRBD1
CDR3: CASKQGEVSYNGQFF
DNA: TGCGCCAGCAAACAGGGGGAAGTCTCCTACAATGGGCAGTTCTTC

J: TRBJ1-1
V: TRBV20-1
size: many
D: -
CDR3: CSAAGGGTEAFF
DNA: TGCAGTGCCGCGGGGGGGGGCACTGAAGCTTTCTTT

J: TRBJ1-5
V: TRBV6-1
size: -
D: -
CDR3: CASRVGENQPQHF
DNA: TGTGCCAGCAGAGTAGGGGAGAATCAGCCCCAGCATTTT

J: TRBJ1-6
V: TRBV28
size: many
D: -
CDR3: CASSLTDYNSPLHF
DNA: TGTGCCAGCAGCCTGACCGACTATAATTCACCCCTCCACTTT

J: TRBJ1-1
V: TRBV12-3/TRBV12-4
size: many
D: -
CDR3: CASSLLGTGTEAFF
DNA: TGTGCCAGCAGTTTACTCGGCACAGGGACTGAAGCTTTCTTT

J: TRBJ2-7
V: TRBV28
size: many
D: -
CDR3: CASSLVQRVFSYEQYF
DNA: TGTGCCAGCAGTTTAGTCCAGCGGGTGTTCTCCTACGAGCAGTACTTC

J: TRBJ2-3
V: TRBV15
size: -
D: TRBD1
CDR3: CATSRTTGGDSSTDTQYF
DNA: TGTGCCACCAGCAGAACAACAGGGGGCGACTCTAGCACAGATACGCAGTATTTT

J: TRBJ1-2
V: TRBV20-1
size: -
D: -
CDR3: CSASIGYGYTF
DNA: TGCAGTGCTAGTATCGGCTATGGCTACACCTTC

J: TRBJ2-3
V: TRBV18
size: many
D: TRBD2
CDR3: CASSPQLAGGTSTDTQYF
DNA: TGTGCCAGCTCACCTCAACTAGCGGGGGGGACAAGCACAGATACGCAGTATTTT

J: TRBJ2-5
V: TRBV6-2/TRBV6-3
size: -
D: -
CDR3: CASTTEGLADQETQYF
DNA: TGTGCCAGCACTACTGAGGGGCTAGCCGATCAAGAGACCCAGTACTTC